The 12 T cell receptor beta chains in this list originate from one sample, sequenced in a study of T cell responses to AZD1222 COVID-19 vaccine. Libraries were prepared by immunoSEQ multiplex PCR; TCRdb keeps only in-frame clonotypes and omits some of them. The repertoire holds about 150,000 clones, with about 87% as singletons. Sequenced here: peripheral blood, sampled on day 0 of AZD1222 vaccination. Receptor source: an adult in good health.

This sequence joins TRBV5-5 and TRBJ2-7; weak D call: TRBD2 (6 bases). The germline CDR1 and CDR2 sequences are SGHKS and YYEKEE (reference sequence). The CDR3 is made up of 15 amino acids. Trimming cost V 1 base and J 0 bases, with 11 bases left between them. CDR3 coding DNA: TGTGCCAGCAGCTTGTACGGGGGACCCTCCTACGAGCAGTACTTC. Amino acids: CASSLYGGPSYEQYF. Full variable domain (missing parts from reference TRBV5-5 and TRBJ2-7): DAGVTQSPTHLIKTRGQQVTLRCSPISGHKSVSWYQQVLGQGPQFIFQYYEKEERGRGNFPDRFSARQFPNYSSELNVNALLLGDSALYLCASSLYGGPSYEQYFGPGTRLTVT.

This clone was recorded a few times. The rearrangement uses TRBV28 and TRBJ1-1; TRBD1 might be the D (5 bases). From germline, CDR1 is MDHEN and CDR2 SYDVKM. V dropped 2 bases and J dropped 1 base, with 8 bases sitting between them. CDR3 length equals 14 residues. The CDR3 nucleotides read TGTGCCAGCAGTTTACTGGGGCAGAACACTGAAGCTTTCTTT. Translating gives CASSLLGQNTEAFF.

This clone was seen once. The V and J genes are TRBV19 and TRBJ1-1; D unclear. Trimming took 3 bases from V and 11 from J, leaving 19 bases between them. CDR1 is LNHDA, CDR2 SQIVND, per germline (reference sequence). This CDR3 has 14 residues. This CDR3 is CASSIGVGGLGAFF. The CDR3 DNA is TGTGCCAGTAGTATCGGGGTAGGAGGTCTGGGGGCTTTCTTT.

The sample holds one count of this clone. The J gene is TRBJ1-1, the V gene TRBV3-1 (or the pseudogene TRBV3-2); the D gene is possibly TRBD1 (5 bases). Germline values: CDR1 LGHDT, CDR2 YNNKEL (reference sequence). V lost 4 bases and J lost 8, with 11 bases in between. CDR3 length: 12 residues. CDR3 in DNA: TGTGCCAGCAGCCTGGGGGGAAGAGAAGCTTTCTTT. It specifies CASSLGGREAFF.

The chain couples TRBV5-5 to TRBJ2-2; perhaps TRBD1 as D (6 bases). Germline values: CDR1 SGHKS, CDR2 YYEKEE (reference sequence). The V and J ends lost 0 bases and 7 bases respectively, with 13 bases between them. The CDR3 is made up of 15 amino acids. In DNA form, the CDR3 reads TGTGCCAGCAGCTTGGTATCAGGGGCGGGCGGGGAGCTGTTTTTT. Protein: CASSLVSGAGGELFF.

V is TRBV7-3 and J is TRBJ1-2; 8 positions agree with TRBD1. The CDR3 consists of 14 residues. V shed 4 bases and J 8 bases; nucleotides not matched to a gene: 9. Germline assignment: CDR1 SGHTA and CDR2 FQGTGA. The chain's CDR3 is CASSSNLGQGGYTF. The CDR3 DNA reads TGTGCCAGCAGCTCCAACCTAGGACAGGGAGGCTACACCTTC.

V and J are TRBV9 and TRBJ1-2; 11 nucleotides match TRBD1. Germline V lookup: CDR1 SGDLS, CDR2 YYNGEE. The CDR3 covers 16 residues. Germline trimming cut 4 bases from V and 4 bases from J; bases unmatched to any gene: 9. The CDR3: CASSPVLGQGGYGYTF. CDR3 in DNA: TGTGCCAGCAGCCCAGTACTGGGACAGGGGGGCTATGGCTACACCTTC.

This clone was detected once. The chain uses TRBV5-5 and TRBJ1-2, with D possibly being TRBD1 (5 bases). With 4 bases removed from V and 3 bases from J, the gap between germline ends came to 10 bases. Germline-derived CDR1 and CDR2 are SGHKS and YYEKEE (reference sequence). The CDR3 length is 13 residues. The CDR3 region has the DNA TGTGCCAGCAGCGTGACAGCTGACTATGGCTACACCTTC. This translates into CASSVTADYGYTF.

Here the CDR3 DNA reads TGTGCCAGCAGTCCACTTGCTAACTATGGCTACACCTTC. Translating gives CASSPLANYGYTF. This sequence joins TRBV2 and TRBJ1-2; no reliable D call. Trimming shortened V by 5 bases and J by 0 bases, and 7 bases separated the two germline ends. The germline V gene has CDR1 SNHLY and CDR2 FYNNEI. The CDR3 loop spans 13 amino acids. Full variable domain (rest looked up from reference TRBV2 and TRBJ1-2): EPEVTQTPSHQVTQMGQEVILRCVPISNHLYFYWYRQILGQKVEFLVSFYNNEISEKSEIFDDQFSVERPDGSNFTLKIRSTKLEDSAMYFCASSPLANYGYTFGSGTRLTVV.

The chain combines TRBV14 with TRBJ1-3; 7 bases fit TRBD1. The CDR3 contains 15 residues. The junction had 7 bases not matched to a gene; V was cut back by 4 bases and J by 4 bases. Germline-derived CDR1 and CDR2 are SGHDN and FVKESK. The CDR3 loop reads CASSLRGPGGNTIYF. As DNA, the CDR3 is TGTGCCAGCAGCCTTAGGGGGCCGGGAGGAAACACCATATATTTT.

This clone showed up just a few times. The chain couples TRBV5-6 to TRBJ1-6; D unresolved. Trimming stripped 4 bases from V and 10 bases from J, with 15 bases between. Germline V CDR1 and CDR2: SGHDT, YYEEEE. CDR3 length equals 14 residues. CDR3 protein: CASSLEGLRSPLHF. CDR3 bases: TGTGCCAGCAGCCTGGAAGGGTTGAGGTCACCCCTCCACTTT.

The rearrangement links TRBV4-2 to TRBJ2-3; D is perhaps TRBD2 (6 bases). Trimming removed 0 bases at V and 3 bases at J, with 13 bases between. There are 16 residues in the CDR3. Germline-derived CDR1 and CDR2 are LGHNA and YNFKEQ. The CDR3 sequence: CASSQDRASATDTQYF. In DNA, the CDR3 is TGTGCCAGCAGCCAAGATCGGGCTAGCGCTACAGATACGCAGTATTTT.